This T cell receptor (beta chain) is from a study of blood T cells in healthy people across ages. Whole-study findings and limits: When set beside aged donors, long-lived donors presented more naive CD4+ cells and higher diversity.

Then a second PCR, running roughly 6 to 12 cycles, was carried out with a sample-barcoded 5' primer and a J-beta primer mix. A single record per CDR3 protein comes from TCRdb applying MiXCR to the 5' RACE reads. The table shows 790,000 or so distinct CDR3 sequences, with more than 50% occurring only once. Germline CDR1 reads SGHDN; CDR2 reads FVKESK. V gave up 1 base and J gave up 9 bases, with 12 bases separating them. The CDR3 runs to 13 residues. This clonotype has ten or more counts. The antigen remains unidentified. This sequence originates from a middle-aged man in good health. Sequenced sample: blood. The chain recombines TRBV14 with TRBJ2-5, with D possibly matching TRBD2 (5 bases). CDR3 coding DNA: TGTGCCAGCAGCCAAGTGCCGCAAGCGGCCCAGTACTTC. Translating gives CASSQVPQAAQYF.